Listed here are 20 T cell receptor beta chains from one sample, sequenced in a study of OX40 agonist ivuxolimab in advanced cancers. The method was immunoSEQ multiplex PCR; TCRdb's version includes in-frame clones alone and lacks a portion of them. The sample yields roughly 87,000 clones, roughly 90% seen once. The source material was CD4+ or CD8+ T cells sorted from blood, sampled in a trial of the OX40 agonist ivuxolimab. These receptor sequences come from an adult with an advanced solid tumor such as melanoma, head and neck, liver or kidney cancer.

This chain uses TRBV10-3 with TRBJ1-1, with unresolved D. This CDR3 has 14 amino acids. V was clipped by 8 bases and J by 4 bases, with 17 bases between them. Looked up from germline, CDR1 is ENHRY and CDR2 is SYGVKD. The CDR3 DNA sequence: TGTGCCATCTCGAATCAGGACTTGAGCACTGAAGCTTTCTTT. Translated, it gives CAISNQDLSTEAFF.

The chain has TRBV2 and TRBJ2-2, with D possibly being TRBD2 (5 bases). Germline assignment: CDR1 SNHLY and CDR2 FYNNEI. V lost 4 bases to trimming and J lost 0 bases, with 15 bases between them. The CDR3 spans 17 residues. CDR3 loop: CASSALATASNTGELFF. DNA for the CDR3: TGTGCCAGCAGTGCATTAGCGACGGCCTCGAACACCGGGGAGCTGTTTTTT.

This clone was found a few times. CDR3 sequence: CASSLVGGSSYEQYF. CDR3 bases: TGTGCCAGCAGCTTGGTGGGGGGCAGCTCCTACGAGCAGTACTTC. The chain links TRBV5-5 to TRBJ2-7; either TRBD1 or TRBD2 may fit D (6 bases each). The CDR3 loop spans 15 amino acids. V was pared by 0 bases and J by 0 bases, with 10 bases between. Per the germline V gene, CDR1 is SGHKS and CDR2 is YYEKEE (reference sequence).

In its sample, this clone was seen once. The chain links TRBV7-6 to TRBJ2-7; tentatively, D is TRBD2 (5 bases). This CDR3 contains 14 residues. The germline V gene encodes CDR1 SGHVS and CDR2 FNYEAQ. V gave up 2 bases and J gave up 7 bases, with 15 bases separating them. The CDR3 loop reads CASSLIARVGEQYF. CDR3 sequence (DNA): TGTGCCAGCAGCTTAATAGCGCGAGTGGGGGAGCAGTACTTC. The full variable domain, its missing parts supplied by reference TRBV7-6 and TRBJ2-7, is GAGVSQSPRYKVTKRGQDVALRCDPISGHVSLYWYRQALGQGPEFLTYFNYEAQQDKSGLPNDRFSAERPEGSISTLTIQRTEQRDSAMYRCASSLIARVGEQYFGPGTRLTVT.

This rearrangement joins TRBV19 to TRBJ1-2, with D hard to call. Trimming took off 5 bases at V and 6 bases at J, with 16 bases between the two ends. This CDR3 region has 14 residues. In germline, CDR1 is LNHDA, CDR2 SQIVND (reference sequence). CDR3 sequence: CASSPGLKGHGYTF. The CDR3 DNA follows: TGTGCCAGTAGTCCCGGGTTAAAAGGGCATGGCTACACCTTC. Filled out from reference TRBV19 and TRBJ1-2, the complete variable domain reads DGGITQSPKYLFRKEGQNVTLSCEQNLNHDAMYWYRQDPGQGLRLIYYSQIVNDFQKGDIAEGYSVSREKKESFPLTVTSAQKNPTAFYLCASSPGLKGHGYTFGSGTRLTVV.

V is TRBV19 and J is TRBJ1-1; TRBD1 matches at 8 bases. The CDR3 contains 15 residues. The germline gives CDR1 LNHDA, CDR2 SQIVND (reference sequence). Losses at the gene ends were 5 bases for V and 4 bases for J; bases not matched to a gene: 9. CDR3: CASSSTGTGLTEAFF. CDR3 sequence (DNA): TGTGCCAGTAGTTCAACCGGGACAGGACTCACTGAAGCTTTCTTT.

The chain joins TRBV6-1 to TRBJ1-2, with D unclear. Trimming took 4 bases from V and 4 from J, leaving 13 bases between them. The CDR3 totals 14 residues. Germline V lookup: CDR1 MNHNS, CDR2 SASEGT. CDR3 loop: CASSASVRGYGYTF. The CDR3 DNA is TGTGCCAGCAGTGCATCTGTACGCGGCTATGGCTACACCTTC.

This clone has just one count. The chain joins TRBV5-4 to TRBJ2-2; 9 positions agree with TRBD1. J was trimmed by 0 bases and V by 0 bases; bases with no gene match: 3. This CDR3 comprises 17 residues. Germline CDR1 reads SGHNT; CDR2 reads YYREEE (reference sequence). This CDR3 reads CASSLGTGVANTGELFF. As DNA, the CDR3 is TGTGCCAGCAGCTTGGGGACAGGGGTGGCGAACACCGGGGAGCTGTTTTTT.

The rearrangement joins TRBV27 to TRBJ1-1, with TRBD1 identical over 11 bases. V was clipped by 4 bases and J by 5 bases; unmatched bases: 0. The CDR3 covers 13 residues. The germline V gene encodes CDR1 MNHEY and CDR2 SMNVEV (reference sequence). The CDR3 loop is CASSWDRGTEAFF. CDR3 in DNA: TGTGCCAGCAGTTGGGACAGGGGGACTGAAGCTTTCTTT.

The chain has TRBV4-1 and TRBJ2-1; 7 positions agree with TRBD2. CDR1 is MGHRA, CDR2 YSYEKL, per germline. There are 18 residues in the CDR3. V lost 0 bases to trimming and J lost 2 bases; unmatched junction nucleotides: 10. In nucleotides, the CDR3 is TGCGCCAGCAGCCAAGATAGTCGGCCTAGCGGAACCTACAATGAGCAGTTCTTC. Translating it yields CASSQDSRPSGTYNEQFF.

The gene calls are TRBV27 and TRBJ1-1, with 7 bases that match TRBD1. Trimming removed 5 bases from V and 11 bases from J; junction bases left unmatched: 8. Germline lookup yields CDR1 MNHEY and CDR2 SMNVEV (reference sequence). The CDR3 contains 12 residues. The CDR3: CASSIRQGRAFF. The DNA of the CDR3 is TGTGCCAGCAGTATCCGACAGGGTCGGGCTTTCTTT.

The CDR3: CASSTTSLDTQYF. The CDR3 nucleotides read TGCGCCAGCAGCACGACTAGCTTAGATACGCAGTATTTT. V usage is TRBV5-1 and J usage is TRBJ2-3, with TRBD2 matching over 7 bases. Unmatched junction bases numbered 4, after V lost 4 bases and J lost 5 bases. Germline V gene data show CDR1 as SGHRS and CDR2 as YFSETQ. This CDR3 is 13 amino acids long.

The V call is TRBV9, the J call TRBJ2-5; 10 bases are shared with TRBD1. The CDR3 consists of 15 residues. Germline V gene data show CDR1 as SGDLS and CDR2 as YYNGEE. The J segment lost 3 bases and the V segment lost 0 bases, leaving 2 bases of the junction unmatched. The CDR3 sequence: CASSVGDRGKETQYF. DNA for the CDR3: TGTGCCAGCAGCGTAGGGGACAGGGGTAAAGAGACCCAGTACTTC. Together with reference TRBV9 and TRBJ2-5, the CDR3 gives the full variable domain: DSGVTQTPKHLITATGQRVTLRCSPRSGDLSVYWYQQSLDQGLQFLIQYYNGEERAKGNILERFSAQQFPDLHSELNLSSLELGDSALYFCASSVGDRGKETQYFGPGTRLLVL.

The J gene is TRBJ2-7, the V gene TRBV11-2, with D perhaps matching TRBD2 (6 bases). The CDR3 totals 15 residues. Germline CDR1 reads SGHAT; CDR2 reads FQNNGV. V lost 3 bases to trimming and J lost 0 bases, with 12 bases between them. The CDR3 nucleotides are TGTGCCAGCAGCTTCACTCCGGGGGACTCCTACGAGCAGTACTTC. Encoded protein: CASSFTPGDSYEQYF.

The table lists this clone with a count of one. The chain recombines TRBV21-1 with TRBJ1-1; TRBD1, as called in the table, went unchecked against the DNA. TRBV21-1 counts as a pseudogene. The CDR3 extends over 13 amino acids. The DNA of the CDR3 is TGTGCCAGCAGCAAAGACAGGGTTACTGAAGCTTTCTTT. Translation: CASSKDRVTEAFF.

A single count supports this clone. The chain recombines TRBV7-8 with TRBJ2-7; possibly TRBD2 for D (6 bases). The germline CDR1 and CDR2 sequences are SGHVS and FQNEAQ. V was clipped by 0 bases and J by 4 bases, with 13 bases between them. The CDR3 is made up of 15 amino acids. The CDR3 bases are TGTGCCAGCAGCTTAGCGGGGGACTTTCCGTACGAGCAGTACTTC. Translation gives CASSLAGDFPYEQYF.

This chain uses TRBV28 with TRBJ2-1, with 7 bases that match TRBD1. The CDR3 sequence is 12 residues long. V trimming: 7 bases; J trimming: 8 bases; junction bases outside the gene matches: 5. Germline-derived CDR1 and CDR2 are MDHEN and SYDVKM. The CDR3 coding sequence is TGTGCCAGCAATTCGCAGGGGGATGAGCAGTTCTTC. Translation: CASNSQGDEQFF.

The V gene is TRBV7-9, the J gene TRBJ2-7; 9 bases align to TRBD2. V shed 1 base and J 3 bases; nucleotides not matched to a gene: 1. CDR1 is SEHNR, CDR2 FQNEAQ, per germline (reference sequence). The CDR3 covers 14 residues. The CDR3 region has the DNA TGTGCCAGCAGCTTAGAACTAGCGGGCTACGAGCAGTACTTC. Its protein product is CASSLELAGYEQYF.

The chain is built from TRBV28 and TRBJ1-5; TRBD1 agrees at 8 bases. Germline assignment: CDR1 MDHEN and CDR2 SYDVKM. The CDR3 runs to 15 residues. Trimming cost V 4 bases and J 11 bases; bases outside gene matches: 13. Here the CDR3 reads CASSSHPDRARTQHF. CDR3 sequence (DNA): TGTGCCAGCAGTTCCCACCCGGACAGGGCTAGGACCCAGCATTTT.

The V and J genes are TRBV6-1 and TRBJ1-2; TRBD1 matches 7 bases. There are 13 residues in the CDR3. Trimming cost V 5 bases and J 2 bases; bases outside gene matches: 2. From germline, CDR1 is MNHNS and CDR2 SASEGT. Here the CDR3 DNA reads TGTGCCAGCAGTCAGACAGGGAACTATGGCTACACCTTC. Protein: CASSQTGNYGYTF.